A single sample gave rise to the 18 T cell receptor beta chains below, sequenced in a study of T cell responses to AZD1222 COVID-19 vaccine. The assay was immunoSEQ multiplex PCR, and TCRdb's table has in-frame clones only and misses some. The repertoire consists of about 120,000 clones, with approximately 86% occurring once and the leading ten covering around 2.4%. The material sequenced was peripheral blood, taken on day 0 of AZD1222 vaccination. The receptors were sampled from an adult in good health.

The chain couples TRBV12-3 or TRBV12-4 to TRBJ1-2; possibly TRBD1 for D (5 bases). The germline V and J ends were trimmed by 4 bases and 6 bases, with 12 bases remaining between them. The CDR3 runs to 13 residues. CDR3 DNA: TGTGCCAGCAGTTCCGGGACGGTTCATGGCTACACCTTC. Amino acids: CASSSGTVHGYTF.

CDR3 DNA sequence: TGTGCCAGCAGTGAAGCGCTTCGTGGGACAGGGAACACTGAAGCTTTCTTT. This encodes CASSEALRGTGNTEAFF. V gene TRBV6-1 combines with J gene TRBJ1-1; the match to TRBD1 covers 8 bases. This CDR3 comprises 17 residues. Germline CDR1 MNHNS, CDR2 SASEGT. V gave up 0 bases and J gave up 1 base; unmatched junction bases: 7.

The chain is built from TRBV3-1 (or the pseudogene TRBV3-2) and TRBJ2-1; a weak D match, TRBD2 (6 bases). Germline loops: CDR1 LGHDT, CDR2 YNNKEL (reference sequence). Trimming removed 0 bases from V and 12 bases from J, with 15 bases in between. The CDR3 runs 14 residues. DNA of the CDR3: TGTGCCAGCAGCCAAGATCTTGCGGGGTCCCGGCAGTTCTTC. Its translation is CASSQDLAGSRQFF.

The chain is built from TRBV7-9 and TRBJ1-5, with D maybe TRBD1 (5 bases). CDR3 length: 13 amino acids. With 4 bases removed from V and 9 bases from J, the gap between germline ends came to 13 bases. Germline V gene lookup returns CDR1 SEHNR and CDR2 FQNEAQ (reference sequence). The CDR3 protein is CASSSQGGGPQHF. Written as DNA, the CDR3 is TGTGCCAGCAGCTCCCAGGGCGGTGGGCCCCAGCATTTT. The full variable domain, completed using reference TRBV7-9 and TRBJ1-5, is DTGVSQNPRHKITKRGQNVTFRCDPISEHNRLYWYRQTLGQGPEFLTYFQNEAQLEKSRLLSDRFSAERPKGSFSTLEIQRTEQGDSAMYLCASSSQGGGPQHFGDGTRLSIL.

The chain employs TRBV21-1 and TRBJ1-5; the D call of TRBD1 is as the table states it, not checked on the DNA. TRBV21-1 is a known pseudogene. The CDR3 spans 15 residues. The CDR3 DNA reads as TGTGCCAGCCCCCACAGGGGAAAAAGCAATCAGCCCCAGCATTTT. Its protein is CASPHRGKSNQPQHF.

This clone was seen more than once but under ten times. The chain combines TRBV6-6 with TRBJ1-5, with D possibly TRBD1 on 6 matching bases. V was pared by 5 bases and J by 4 bases, with 21 bases between. CDR1 is MNHNY and CDR2 is SVGAGI in the germline V gene (reference sequence). The CDR3 covers 17 residues. DNA of the CDR3: TGTGCCAGCAGTCCTACCACAGGGCGCACCTCAAATCAGCCCCAGCATTTT. It yields the protein CASSPTTGRTSNQPQHF.

The CDR3 protein is CASSPPEGTGELFF. In nucleotides, the CDR3 is TGTGCCAGCTCACCACCGGAGGGGACCGGGGAGCTGTTTTTT. The chain is built from TRBV18 and TRBJ2-2, with D tentatively TRBD2 (6 bases). With 0 bases removed from V and 5 bases from J, the gap between germline ends came to 7 bases. The CDR3 sequence is 14 residues long. Germline loops: CDR1 KGHSH, CDR2 LQKENI.

J is TRBJ2-1 and V is TRBV7-3, with 9 positions matching TRBD1. CDR1 and CDR2 from the germline V gene are SGHTA and FQGTGA. The ends lost 4 bases at V and 3 bases at J; junction bases unmatched: 7. This CDR3 comprises 16 residues. CDR3 amino acids: CASSSKPGQGYNEQFF. The CDR3 coding sequence is TGTGCCAGCAGCTCGAAGCCGGGACAGGGCTACAATGAGCAGTTCTTC.

The CDR3 protein is CSVLGGSQETQYF. The CDR3 DNA is TGCAGCGTCCTCGGGGGGTCTCAAGAGACCCAGTACTTC. The chain employs TRBV29-1 and TRBJ2-5; 7 bases align to TRBD2. Germline V gives CDR1 SQVTM, CDR2 ANQGSEA. The CDR3 has 13 amino acids. V gave up 6 bases and J gave up 2 bases; unmatched junction bases: 6. Variable domain in full (rest from reference TRBV29-1 and TRBJ2-5): SAVISQKPSRDICQRGTSLTIQCQVDSQVTMMFWYRQQPGQSLTLIATANQGSEATYESGFVIDKFPISRPNLTFSTLTVSNMSPEDSSIYLCSVLGGSQETQYFGPGTRLLVL.

The DNA of the CDR3 is TGTGCCAGCAGCTTAGGAATCCACAATGAGCAGTTCTTC. Its translation: CASSLGIHNEQFF. The V and J genes are TRBV11-2 and TRBJ2-1; the D is unclear. V lost 1 base, J lost 5 bases, and 6 bases lay in between. This CDR3 comprises 13 residues. The germline gives CDR1 SGHAT, CDR2 FQNNGV.

The chain has TRBV5-1 and TRBJ2-1; 8 bases match TRBD2. CDR1 and CDR2 from the germline V gene are SGHRS and YFSETQ. The V gene end was trimmed by 5 bases and the J gene end by 7 bases; junction bases not matched to a gene: 11. The CDR3 is 15 amino acids. The CDR3 DNA is TGCGCCAGCAGTAGGGGAGCGGGAGTGCAAAATGAGCAGTTCTTC. Amino acids: CASSRGAGVQNEQFF.

The chain links TRBV10-2 to TRBJ2-1; no clear D gene. Germline V gene lookup returns CDR1 WSHSY and CDR2 SAAADI. The CDR3 length is 12 residues. Deletions cut 8 bases from V and 5 bases from J, with 10 bases between. The CDR3 sequence is CASSRSDNEQFF. The CDR3 bases are TGCGCCAGCTCTCGGAGCGACAATGAGCAGTTCTTC.

This chain's CDR3 is CASSRDRDHGYTF. In DNA form, the CDR3 reads TGTGCCAGCAGCCGCGACAGGGACCATGGCTACACCTTC. The chain recombines TRBV11-2 with TRBJ1-2; 7 bases align to TRBD1. Trimming took 5 bases from V and 6 from J; bases not matched to a gene: 6. The germline V gene has CDR1 SGHAT and CDR2 FQNNGV. The CDR3 length is 13 residues.

On this clone itself: A read error may account for a junction end that differs from germline. The chain has TRBV15 and TRBJ2-2; the match to TRBD2 covers 11 bases. The CDR3 covers 17 residues. The germline V gene has CDR1 LNHNV and CDR2 YYDKDF (reference sequence). CDR3 residues: CATSREVAGGNAGELFF. The CDR3 nucleotides read TGTGCCACCAGCAGAGAGGTAGCGGGAGGGAACGCCGGGGAGCTGTTTTTT.

V usage is TRBV19 and J usage is TRBJ2-7; 8 bases are a match to TRBD1. V dropped 4 bases and J dropped 3; count of bases not matched to a gene: 14. The CDR3 contains 17 residues. The germline CDR1 and CDR2 sequences are LNHDA and SQIVND (reference sequence). The CDR3 here is CASSTDLTGARGYEQYF. The CDR3 nucleotides read TGTGCCAGTAGTACGGACCTGACAGGGGCCAGGGGCTACGAGCAGTACTTC.

This chain connects TRBV10-3 to TRBJ2-5, with 10 bases matching TRBD1. The germline gives CDR1 ENHRY, CDR2 SYGVKD. Losses at the gene ends were 2 bases for V and 5 bases for J; bases not matched to a gene: 8. This CDR3 spans 16 amino acids. The CDR3 spells CAISEPDRGVRETQYF. In nucleotides, the CDR3 is TGTGCCATCAGTGAGCCGGACAGGGGGGTCCGGGAGACCCAGTACTTC.

V is TRBV28 and J is TRBJ1-5; D remains unclear. The V gene lost 7 bases and the J gene lost 0 bases, with 7 bases spanning the gap. The CDR3 loop spans 13 amino acids. Germline lookup yields CDR1 MDHEN and CDR2 SYDVKM. CDR3 residues: CASKQYSNQPQHF. CDR3 DNA: TGTGCCAGCAAACAGTATAGCAATCAGCCCCAGCATTTT.

This clone has ten or more counts. The same CDR3 arises from other DNA sequences in this sample as well. V usage is TRBV7-3 and J usage is TRBJ1-6, with D unresolved. Germline-derived CDR1 and CDR2 are SGHTA and FQGTGA. Trimming removed 0 bases at V and 1 base at J, with 1 base between. The CDR3 consists of 14 residues. In DNA, the CDR3 is TGTGCCAGCAGCTTAACATCCTATAATTCACCCCTCCACTTT. This gives the protein CASSLTSYNSPLHF.